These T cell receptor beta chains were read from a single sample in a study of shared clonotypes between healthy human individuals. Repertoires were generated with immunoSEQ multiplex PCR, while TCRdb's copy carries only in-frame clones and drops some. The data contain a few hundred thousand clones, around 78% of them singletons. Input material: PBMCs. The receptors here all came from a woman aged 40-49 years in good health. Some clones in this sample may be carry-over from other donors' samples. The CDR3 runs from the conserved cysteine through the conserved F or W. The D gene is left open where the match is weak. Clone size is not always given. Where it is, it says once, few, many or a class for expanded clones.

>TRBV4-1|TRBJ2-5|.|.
TGCGCCAGCAGCCACTCCGGGGCCATGTACCAAGAGACCCAGTACTTC
CASSHSGAMYQETQYF
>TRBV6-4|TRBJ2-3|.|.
TGTGCCAGCAGCACCGACTTTGACCCGGGCACAGATACGCAGTATTTT
CASSTDFDPGTDTQYF
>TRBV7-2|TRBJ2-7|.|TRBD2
TGTGCCAGCAGCTTGGCCCCTAGCGGAGGAAGGGAGCAGTACTTC
CASSLAPSGGREQYF
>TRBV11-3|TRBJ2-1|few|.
TGTGCCAGCAGCTTTGTCTCTTCGAGTGAGCAGTTCTTC
CASSFVSSSEQFF
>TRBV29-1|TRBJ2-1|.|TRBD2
TGCAGCGTTGGGGCTAGCGGGGTCAGGGGCTACAATGAGCAGTTCTTC
CSVGASGVRGYNEQFF
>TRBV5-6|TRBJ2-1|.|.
TGTGCCAGCAGCTTTGGACTGACGATGTACAATGAGCAGTTCTTC
CASSFGLTMYNEQFF
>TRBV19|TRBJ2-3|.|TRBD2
TGTGCCAGTAGTATAGGACTAGCGGGAGTGCGCACAGATACGCAGTATTTT
CASSIGLAGVRTDTQYF
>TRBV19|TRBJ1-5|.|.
TGTGCCAGTAGTATGGGGAGTAATCAGCCCCAGCATTTT
CASSMGSNQPQHF
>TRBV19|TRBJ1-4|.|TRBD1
TGTGCCAGCAAGGGACAGGGGAGTGAAAAACTGTTTTTT
CASKGQGSEKLFF
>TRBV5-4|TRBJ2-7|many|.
TGTGCCAGCAGCAATCCGGCCAAGACTAGCGAGCAGTACTTC
CASSNPAKTSEQYF
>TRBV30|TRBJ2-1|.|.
TGTGCCTGGGTACTATACAATGAGCAGTTCTTC
CAWVLYNEQFF
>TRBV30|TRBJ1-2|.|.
TGTGCCTGGAGTGTTGGATATGGCTACACCTTC
CAWSVGYGYTF
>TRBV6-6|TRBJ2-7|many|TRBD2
TGTGCCAGCAGTAAGACTAGCGGGGACTACGAGCAGTACTTC
CASSKTSGDYEQYF
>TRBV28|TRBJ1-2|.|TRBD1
TGTGCCACCAGAGAACCGACAGGGGTTTACAACTATGGCTACACCTTC
CATREPTGVYNYGYTF
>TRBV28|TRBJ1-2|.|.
TGTGCCAGCAGTTTTACGGGAGGCTACACCTTC
CASSFTGGYTF
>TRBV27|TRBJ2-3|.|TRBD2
TGTGCCAGCAGTTTTACGGGAGGGCCAGATACGCAGTATTTC
CASSFTGGPDTQYF
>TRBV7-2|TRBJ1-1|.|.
TGTGCCAGCAGACCCACCCTACAGGGTGAAGCTTTCTTT
CASRPTLQGEAFF
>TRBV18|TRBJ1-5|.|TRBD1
TGTGCCAGCTCACGGGCCGCAGGGGGCGAGCAGCCCCAGCATTTT
CASSRAAGGEQPQHF
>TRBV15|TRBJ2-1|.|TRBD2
TGTGCCACCAGCCCCCGGGGACTAGCGGGGTACAATGAGCAGTTCTTC
CATSPRGLAGYNEQFF
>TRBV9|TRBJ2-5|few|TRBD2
TGTGCCAGCAGCAGGGGACTAGCACAAGAGACCCAGTACTTC
CASSRGLAQETQYF
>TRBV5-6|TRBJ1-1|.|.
TGTGCCAGCAGCTTCGGGTTGATGAACACTGAAGCTTTCTTT
CASSFGLMNTEAFF
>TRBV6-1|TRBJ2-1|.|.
TGTGCCAGCAGGGTTACAGGGTACGAGGAGCAGTTCTTC
CASRVTGYEEQFF
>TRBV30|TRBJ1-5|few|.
TGTGCCTGGAGCCCCACCAATCAGCCCCAGCATTTT
CAWSPTNQPQHF
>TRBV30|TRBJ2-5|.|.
TGTGCCTGGAGTGACCCGGTGACCCAGTACTTC
CAWSDPVTQYF
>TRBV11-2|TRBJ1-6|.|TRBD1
TGTGCCAGCAGCTGGTCGGACAGGGGGTATAATTCACCCCTCCACTTT
CASSWSDRGYNSPLHF
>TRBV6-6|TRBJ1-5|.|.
TGTGCCAGCAGTGACGGGGTGTACGACAATCAGCCCCTTGCCTGG
CASSDGVYDNQPLAW
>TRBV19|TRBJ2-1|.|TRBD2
TGTGCCAGTAGTATAGGGAGAGAGGCGGGGGGTGAGCAGTTCTTC
CASSIGREAGGEQFF